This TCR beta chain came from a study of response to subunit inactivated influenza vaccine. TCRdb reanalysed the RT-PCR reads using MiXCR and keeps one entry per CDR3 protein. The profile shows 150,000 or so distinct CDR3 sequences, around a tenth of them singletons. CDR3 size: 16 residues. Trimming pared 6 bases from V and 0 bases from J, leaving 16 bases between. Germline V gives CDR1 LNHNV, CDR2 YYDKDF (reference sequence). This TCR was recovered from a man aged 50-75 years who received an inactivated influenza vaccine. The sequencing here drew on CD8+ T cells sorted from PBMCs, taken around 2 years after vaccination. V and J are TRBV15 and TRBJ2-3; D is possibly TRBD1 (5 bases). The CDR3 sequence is CATSSHRQTSTDTQYF. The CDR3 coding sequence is TGTGCCACCAGTTCTCACCGACAGACTAGCACAGATACGCAGTATTTT.